The 22 T cell receptor beta chains listed next were all sequenced from one sample in a study of T cells in Graves' hyperthyroidism and ophthalmopathy. The source material, RNA transcripts, was used to amplify TCR beta CDR3 regions. HTBI primers were the set used in a first-round RT-PCR of the TCR CDR3. TCRdb itself ran the multiplex PCR reads through MiXCR, one entry per CDR3 protein. The profile shows 600,000 to 700,000 distinct CDR3 sequences, roughly 15% of them singletons. Source material: blood. The origin of the receptors is a woman aged 40 to 55 with Graves' ophthalmopathy.

This clonotype was recorded at least ten times. This chain joins TRBV10-3 and TRBJ2-7; 7 positions agree with TRBD1. Germline CDR1 ENHRY, CDR2 SYGVKD. There are 11 residues in the CDR3. With V trimmed by 10 bases and J by 7 bases, 7 bases remained unmatched. CDR3 bases: TGTGCCACCTCGGGACAGTTGGAGCAGTACTTC. This translates into CATSGQLEQYF.

Many counts were recorded for this clonotype. The chain combines TRBV20-1 with TRBJ1-1; D call uncertain. Trimming left V 0 bases short and J 6 bases short, with 20 bases between. The CDR3 has 16 amino acids. CDR1 and CDR2 (germline): DFQATT, SNEGSKA (reference sequence). DNA for the CDR3: TGCAGTGCTAGAGATATCGGGAACCAACCGTACGCTGAAGCTTTCTTT. Translated, it gives CSARDIGNQPYAEAFF.

This clonotype has ten or more counts. V is TRBV7-9 and J is TRBJ1-1; 8 positions agree with TRBD1. Germline lookup yields CDR1 SEHNR and CDR2 FQNEAQ (reference sequence). J was trimmed by 7 bases and V by 4 bases; bases with no gene match: 8. The CDR3 has 14 residues. CDR3 region: CASSSEDRALEAFF. DNA for the CDR3: TGTGCCAGCAGCTCCGAGGACAGGGCGCTTGAAGCTTTCTTT.

This clonotype has a handful of counts. V usage is TRBV24-1 and J usage is TRBJ2-5, with 12 positions matching TRBD2. Per the germline V gene, CDR1 is KGHDR and CDR2 is SFDVKD. Losses at the gene ends were 4 bases for V and 3 bases for J; bases not matched to a gene: 2. This CDR3 is built from 15 residues. This CDR3 reads CATSDRLAGEETQYF. The CDR3 nucleotides read TGTGCCACCAGTGACAGACTAGCGGGAGAAGAGACCCAGTACTTC.

This clonotype was detected ten times or more. Possible read error: a much larger clone is one base away. The chain links TRBV2 to TRBJ1-2; TRBD1 agrees at 8 bases. Looked up from germline, CDR1 is SNHLY and CDR2 is FYNNEI. The CDR3 runs to 13 residues. The CDR3 loop is CAGSEAFHRGSLF. CDR3 nucleotides: TGTGCCGGCAGTGAAGCATTCCACAGGGGGTCCCTCTTC. The full variable domain, with the rest looked up from reference TRBV2 and TRBJ1-2, is EPEVTQTPSHQVTQMGQEVILRCVPISNHLYFYWYRQILGQKVEFLVSFYNNEISEKSEIFDDQFSVERPDGSNFTLKIRSTKLEDSAMYFCAGSEAFHRGSLFGSGTRLTVV.

This clonotype has ten or more counts. The chain links TRBV9 to TRBJ2-3; 11 bases match TRBD2. The J segment lost 3 bases and the V segment lost 0 bases, leaving 6 bases of the junction unmatched. The CDR3 has 17 residues. Looked up from germline, CDR1 is SGDLS and CDR2 is YYNGEE. CDR3 coding DNA: TGTGCCAGCAGCGTAGGGGCTAGCGGGAGGTTTACAGATACGCAGTATTTT. Its translation is CASSVGASGRFTDTQYF.

This clonotype was observed a handful of times. The V and J genes are TRBV28 and TRBJ1-2, with D possibly TRBD1 on 6 matching bases. Trimming shortened V by 5 bases and J by 3 bases, and 13 bases separated the two germline ends. Germline loops: CDR1 MDHEN, CDR2 SYDVKM. This CDR3 has 14 amino acids. As DNA, the CDR3 is TGTGCCAGCAGTACCGACAGGAAATACTATGGCTACACCTTC. Its protein product is CASSTDRKYYGYTF.

This clonotype was detected a few times. A much larger clone lies one base from this, so it may be a read error. The chain recombines TRBV11-1 with TRBJ2-5, with 9 bases aligning to TRBD1. This CDR3 region has 17 residues. Germline V lookup: CDR1 SGHAT, CDR2 FQDESV (reference sequence). The CDR3 is CANSPRRDRVVGETQYF. CDR3 nucleotides: TGTGCCAACAGCCCCCGCCGGGACAGGGTTGTGGGAGAGACCCAGTACTTC.

This clonotype has a count of ten or more. The rearrangement uses TRBV12-3 or TRBV12-4 and TRBJ1-2, with 12 nucleotides matching TRBD1. The CDR3 loop spans 16 amino acids. V gave up 9 bases and J gave up 1 base; unmatched junction bases: 9. As DNA, the CDR3 is TGTGCCAGGTCCCGGGACAGGGGGCGCGGTAACTATGGCTACACCTTC. It encodes CARSRDRGRGNYGYTF.

The V call is TRBV12-5, the J call TRBJ1-5; TRBD1 matches 7 bases. The CDR3 runs 18 residues. V dropped 5 bases and J dropped 2; count of bases not matched to a gene: 15. The germline V gene has CDR1 LGHNT and CDR2 FRNRAP. The CDR3, as DNA: TGTGCTAGTGGTGCACACCAGGGGGGGGTGAGTGGCAATCAGCCCCAGCATTTT. Amino acid sequence: CASGAHQGGVSGNQPQHF. The entire variable domain, with the rest obtained from reference TRBV12-5 and TRBJ1-5, is as follows: DARVTQTPRHKVTEMGQEVTMRCQPILGHNTVFWYRQTMMQGLELLAYFRNRAPLDDSGMPKDRFSAEMPDATLATLKIQPSEPRDSAVYFCASGAHQGGVSGNQPQHFGDGTRLSIL.

This clonotype was seen many times. V gene TRBV7-2 combines with J gene TRBJ1-5; perhaps TRBD1 as D (5 bases). Trimming took 8 bases from V and 5 from J, leaving 16 bases between them. Germline V CDR1 and CDR2: SGHTA, FQGNSA. The CDR3 extends over 14 amino acids. This chain's CDR3 is CASSDSSGDQPQHF. CDR3 sequence (DNA): TGTGCCAGCTCTGACAGTTCCGGGGATCAGCCCCAGCATTTT.

This clonotype was counted at least ten times. This sequence joins TRBV29-1 and TRBJ2-7; 9 bases are a match to TRBD1. CDR1 is SQVTM and CDR2 is ANQGSEA in the germline V gene. The CDR3 is 17 residues long. V dropped 2 bases and J dropped 2; count of bases not matched to a gene: 13. CDR3 bases: TGCAGCGTTGAACCCCCACCAGACAGGGGGGTGACCTACGAGCAGTACTTC. Amino acid sequence: CSVEPPPDRGVTYEQYF.

This clonotype has only a few counts. The chain recombines TRBV5-1 with TRBJ2-2, with TRBD2 as a possible D gene (5 bases). Per germline, CDR1 SGHRS and CDR2 YFSETQ. The CDR3 runs 15 residues. V lost 5 bases and J lost 2, with 13 bases in between. The CDR3 bases are TGCGCCAGCAGGCCCGGGATCTTTAACACCGGGGAGCTGTTTTTT. Its translation: CASRPGIFNTGELFF. Looking up the rest from reference TRBV5-1 and TRBJ2-2 gives the full variable domain: KAGVTQTPRYLIKTRGQQVTLSCSPISGHRSVSWYQQTPGQGLQFLFEYFSETQRNKGNFPGRFSGRQFSNSRSEMNVSTLELGDSALYLCASRPGIFNTGELFFGEGSRLTVL.

This clonotype occurred a few times. The gene calls are TRBV18 and TRBJ2-6; D is unclear. Deletions cut 5 bases from V and 2 bases from J, with 13 bases between. CDR3 length: 16 residues. Germline CDR1 and CDR2: KGHSH and LQKENI. The CDR3 loop is CASSSTYTAGANVLTF. CDR3 in DNA: TGTGCCAGCTCATCTACCTACACCGCTGGGGCCAACGTCCTGACTTTC.

This clonotype was seen more than once but under ten times. V gene TRBV9 combines with J gene TRBJ2-5; TRBD1 is a possible D gene (6 bases). This CDR3 spans 15 amino acids. Per germline, CDR1 SGDLS and CDR2 YYNGEE. The V gene lost 0 bases and the J gene lost 4 bases, with 13 bases spanning the gap. CDR3 nucleotides: TGTGCCAGCAGCGTAGATTCAGGGGAAGGAGAGACCCAGTACTTC. It codes for CASSVDSGEGETQYF. Supplemented by reference TRBV9 and TRBJ2-5, the full variable domain reads DSGVTQTPKHLITATGQRVTLRCSPRSGDLSVYWYQQSLDQGLQFLIQYYNGEERAKGNILERFSAQQFPDLHSELNLSSLELGDSALYFCASSVDSGEGETQYFGPGTRLLVL.

This clonotype appeared many times. The chain couples TRBV6-4 to TRBJ1-2; 8 bases match TRBD1. After removal of 8 bases from V and 2 bases from J, the junction contained 16 bases not matched to a gene. Per the germline V gene, CDR1 is MRHNA and CDR2 is SNTAGT. This CDR3 spans 17 amino acids. CDR3 DNA sequence: TGTGCCAGCTCCTCTCTTCCGGGACAGGCTTCGAACTATGGCTACACCTTC. It codes for CASSSLPGQASNYGYTF.

In its sample, this clonotype was seen many times. The rearrangement links TRBV6-5 to TRBJ2-5, with 7 bases matching TRBD2. CDR1 and CDR2 from the germline V gene are MNHEY and SVGAGI. V gave up 2 bases and J gave up 5 bases; unmatched junction bases: 5. The CDR3 is made up of 14 amino acids. The CDR3, as DNA: TGTGCCAGCAGTTACGGGAGGGTTGGGGAGACCCAGTACTTC. Translation: CASSYGRVGETQYF.

V and J are TRBV6-8 and TRBJ2-7; 9 nucleotides align to TRBD2. CDR3 length equals 15 residues. Germline V gene lookup returns CDR1 MNHGY and CDR2 SAAAGT. V trimming: 0 bases; J trimming: 6 bases; junction bases outside the gene matches: 6. CDR3 bases: TGTGCCAGCAGTTACTCGTCGGGGACTAGCCCCGAGCAGTACTTC. Translation gives CASSYSSGTSPEQYF.

Turning to this clonotype: One end of the junction fails to match germline, which may point to a read error. The chain uses TRBV7-9 and TRBJ2-7; TRBD2 matches 11 bases. The germline V gene encodes CDR1 SEHNR and CDR2 FQNEAQ (reference sequence). This CDR3 has 14 amino acids. CDR3 nucleotides: TGTGCCAGCAGCTTCGGACTAGCGGGCTACGAGCGGTACTTC. Protein sequence: CASSFGLAGYERYF.

Ten or more counts support this clonotype. This chain uses TRBV28 with TRBJ1-2, with 9 bases that match TRBD1. The CDR3 is 14 amino acids. The germline V gene has CDR1 MDHEN and CDR2 SYDVKM. The ends lost 6 bases at V and 5 bases at J; junction bases unmatched: 7. CDR3 residues: CASSPPGTGYGYTF. Written as DNA, the CDR3 is TGTGCCAGCAGCCCGCCCGGGACAGGGTATGGCTACACCTTC.

This clonotype appeared many times. The CDR3 DNA is TGTGCCAGTAGTATGGGGGGGTCGTCGGACACTGAAGCTTTCTTT. It specifies CASSMGGSSDTEAFF. The chain is built from TRBV19 and TRBJ1-1, with D maybe TRBD1 (5 bases). The germline gives CDR1 LNHDA, CDR2 SQIVND (reference sequence). The CDR3 runs 15 residues. Trimming took off 3 bases at V and 3 bases at J, with 14 bases between the two ends. Combining the CDR3 with reference TRBV19 and TRBJ1-1 gives the whole variable domain DGGITQSPKYLFRKEGQNVTLSCEQNLNHDAMYWYRQDPGQGLRLIYYSQIVNDFQKGDIAEGYSVSREKKESFPLTVTSAQKNPTAFYLCASSMGGSSDTEAFFGQGTRLTVV.

This clonotype was picked up a small number of times. The CDR3: CASSKDWPNTGELFF. The DNA for the CDR3 is TGTGCCAGCTCTAAGGACTGGCCGAACACCGGGGAGCTGTTTTTT. The chain carries TRBV6-2 or TRBV6-3 and TRBJ2-2; maybe TRBD2 (5 bases). V was clipped by 8 bases and J by 0 bases, with 13 bases between them. The germline V gene encodes CDR1 MNHEY and CDR2 SVGEGT. The CDR3 extends over 15 amino acids.